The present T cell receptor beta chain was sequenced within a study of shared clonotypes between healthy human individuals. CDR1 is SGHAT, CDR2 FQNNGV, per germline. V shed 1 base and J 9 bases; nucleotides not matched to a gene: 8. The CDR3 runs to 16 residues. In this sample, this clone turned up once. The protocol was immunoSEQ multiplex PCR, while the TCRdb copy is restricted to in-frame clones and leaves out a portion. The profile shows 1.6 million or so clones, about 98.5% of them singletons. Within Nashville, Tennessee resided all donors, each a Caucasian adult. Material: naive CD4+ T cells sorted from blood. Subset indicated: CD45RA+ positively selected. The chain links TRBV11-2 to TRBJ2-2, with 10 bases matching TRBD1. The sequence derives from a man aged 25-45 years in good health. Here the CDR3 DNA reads TGTGCCAGCAGCTTAGCCCCCGACAGGGGGCGAAGGGAGCTGTTTTTT. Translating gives CASSLAPDRGRRELFF.